One and the same sample provided the 4 T cell receptor beta chains below, sequenced in a study of identical twins. TCRdb re-derived calls from the 5' RACE reads in MiXCR, one entry per CDR3 protein. The sample shows 400,000 to 500,000 distinct CDR3 sequences, about 18% of them seen only once. The sequenced sample consisted of naive T cells sorted from blood. The receptors stem from a man in his fifties in good health.

This clonotype was seen more than once but under ten times. The chain's CDR3 is CASSWLDQEDTQYF. As DNA, the CDR3 is TGTGCCAGCAGCTGGTTGGACCAGGAAGATACGCAGTATTTT. The rearrangement links TRBV5-4 to TRBJ2-3, with unresolved D. CDR3 length equals 14 residues. The germline gives CDR1 SGHNT, CDR2 YYREEE (reference sequence). Trimming removed 3 bases at V and 5 bases at J, with 13 bases between.

The genes are TRBV20-1 and TRBJ1-1; 7 bases agree with TRBD1. Unmatched junction bases numbered 7, after V lost 6 bases and J lost 0 bases. The CDR3 runs to 14 residues. The germline gives CDR1 DFQATT, CDR2 SNEGSKA (reference sequence). CDR3 in amino acids: CSADGTDLNTEAFF. CDR3 in DNA: TGCAGTGCAGATGGGACAGATCTGAACACTGAAGCTTTCTTT.

This clonotype has a handful of counts. The chain couples TRBV25-1 to TRBJ2-1; D gene uncertain. Germline V gives CDR1 MGHDK, CDR2 SYGVNS. V lost 6 bases and J lost 6, with 6 bases in between. The CDR3 is 11 residues long. The CDR3 region is CASSDRNEQFF. The CDR3 coding sequence is TGTGCCAGCAGCGACCGCAATGAGCAGTTCTTC.

The chain uses TRBV4-2 and TRBJ2-2; D remains ambiguous. V was pared by 2 bases and J by 1 base, with 11 bases between. The germline CDR1 and CDR2 sequences are LGHNA and YNFKEQ. This CDR3 is built from 16 residues. In DNA, the CDR3 is TGTGCCAGCAGCCAACCCTTGGGCCAGAACACCGGGGAGCTGTTTTTT. Amino acids: CASSQPLGQNTGELFF.